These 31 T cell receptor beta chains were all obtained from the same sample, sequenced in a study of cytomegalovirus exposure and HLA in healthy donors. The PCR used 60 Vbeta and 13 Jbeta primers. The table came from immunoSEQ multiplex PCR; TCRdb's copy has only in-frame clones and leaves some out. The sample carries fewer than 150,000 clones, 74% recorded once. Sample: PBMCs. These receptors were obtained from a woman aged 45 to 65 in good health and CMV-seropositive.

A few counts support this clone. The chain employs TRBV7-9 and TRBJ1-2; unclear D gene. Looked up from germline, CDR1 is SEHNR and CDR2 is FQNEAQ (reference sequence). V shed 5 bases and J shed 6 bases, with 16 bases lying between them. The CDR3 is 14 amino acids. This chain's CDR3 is CASSPAQAANGYTF. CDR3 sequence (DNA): TGTGCCAGCAGCCCAGCCCAGGCCGCCAATGGCTACACCTTC.

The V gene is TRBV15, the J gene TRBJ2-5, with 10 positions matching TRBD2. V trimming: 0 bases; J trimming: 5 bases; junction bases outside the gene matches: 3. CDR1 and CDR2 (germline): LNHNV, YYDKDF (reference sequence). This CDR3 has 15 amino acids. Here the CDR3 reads CATSREPSGGETQYF. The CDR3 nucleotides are TGTGCCACCAGCAGAGAGCCTAGCGGGGGTGAGACCCAGTACTTC.

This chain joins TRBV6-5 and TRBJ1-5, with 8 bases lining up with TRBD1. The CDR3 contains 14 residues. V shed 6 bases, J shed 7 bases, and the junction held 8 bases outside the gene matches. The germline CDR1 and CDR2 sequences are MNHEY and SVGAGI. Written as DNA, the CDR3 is TGTGCCAGCAGCCTCGGACAGGGAGGACAGCCCCAGCATTTT. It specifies CASSLGQGGQPQHF.

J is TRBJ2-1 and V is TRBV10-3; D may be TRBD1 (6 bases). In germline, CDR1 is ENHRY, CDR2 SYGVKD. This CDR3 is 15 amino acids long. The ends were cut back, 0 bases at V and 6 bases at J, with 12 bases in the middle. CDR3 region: CAISESAQGPNEQFF. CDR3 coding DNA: TGTGCCATCAGTGAGTCCGCACAGGGACCCAATGAGCAGTTCTTC.

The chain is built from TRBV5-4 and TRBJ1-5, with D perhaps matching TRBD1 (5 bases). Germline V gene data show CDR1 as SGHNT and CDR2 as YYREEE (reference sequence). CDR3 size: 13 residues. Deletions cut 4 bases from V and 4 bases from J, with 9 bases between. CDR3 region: CASSPGGNQPQHF. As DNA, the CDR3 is TGTGCCAGCAGCCCCGGGGGGAATCAGCCCCAGCATTTT.

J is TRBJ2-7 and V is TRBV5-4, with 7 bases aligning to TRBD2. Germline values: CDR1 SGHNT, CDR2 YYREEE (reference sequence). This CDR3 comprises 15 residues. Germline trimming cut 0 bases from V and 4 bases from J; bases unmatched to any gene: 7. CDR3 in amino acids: CASSLVLAGVYEQYF. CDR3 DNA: TGTGCCAGCAGCTTGGTATTAGCGGGTGTATACGAGCAGTACTTC.

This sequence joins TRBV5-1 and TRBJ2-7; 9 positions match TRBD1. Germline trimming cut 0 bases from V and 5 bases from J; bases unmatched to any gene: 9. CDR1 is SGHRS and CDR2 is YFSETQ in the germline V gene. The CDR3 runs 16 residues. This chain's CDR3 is CASSLVGTGNSHEQYF. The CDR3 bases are TGCGCCAGCAGCTTGGTTGGGACAGGGAATTCTCACGAGCAGTACTTC.

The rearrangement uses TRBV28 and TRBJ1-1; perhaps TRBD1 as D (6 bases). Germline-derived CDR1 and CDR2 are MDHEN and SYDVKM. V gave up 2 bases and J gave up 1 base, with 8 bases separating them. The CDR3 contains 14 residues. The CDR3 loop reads CASSLETGNTEAFF. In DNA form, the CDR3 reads TGTGCCAGCAGTTTAGAGACAGGGAACACTGAAGCTTTCTTT.

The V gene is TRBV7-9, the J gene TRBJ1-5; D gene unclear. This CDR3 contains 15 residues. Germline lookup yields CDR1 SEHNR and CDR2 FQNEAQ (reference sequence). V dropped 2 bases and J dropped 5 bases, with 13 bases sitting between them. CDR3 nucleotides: TGTGCCAGCAGCTTAACGACGGCCGGGGATCAGCCCCAGCATTTT. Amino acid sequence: CASSLTTAGDQPQHF.

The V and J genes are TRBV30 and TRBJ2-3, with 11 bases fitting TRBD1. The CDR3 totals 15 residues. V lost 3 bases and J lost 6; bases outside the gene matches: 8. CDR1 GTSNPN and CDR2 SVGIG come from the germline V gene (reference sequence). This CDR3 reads CAWSRGQGDRDTQYF. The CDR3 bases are TGTGCCTGGAGCAGGGGACAGGGGGACCGCGATACGCAGTATTTT.

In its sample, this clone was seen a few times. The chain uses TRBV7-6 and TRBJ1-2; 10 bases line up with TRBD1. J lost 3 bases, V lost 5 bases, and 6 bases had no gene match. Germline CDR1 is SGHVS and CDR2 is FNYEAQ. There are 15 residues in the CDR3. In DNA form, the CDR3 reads TGTGCCAGCAGCCTCGGGACAGGGGCATACTATGGCTACACCTTC. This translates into CASSLGTGAYYGYTF.

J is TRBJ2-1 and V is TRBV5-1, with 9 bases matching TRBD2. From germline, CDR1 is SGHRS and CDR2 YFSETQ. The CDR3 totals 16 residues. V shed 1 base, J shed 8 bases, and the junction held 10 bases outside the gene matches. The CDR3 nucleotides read TGCGCCAGCAGCTTGATGAGTAGCGGGAGTTCGGATGAGCAGTTCTTC. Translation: CASSLMSSGSSDEQFF.

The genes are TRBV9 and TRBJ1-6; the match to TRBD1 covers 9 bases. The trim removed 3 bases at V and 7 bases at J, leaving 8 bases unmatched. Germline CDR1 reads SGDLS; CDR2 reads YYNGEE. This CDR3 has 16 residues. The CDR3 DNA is TGTGCCAGCAGCGATACCCACAGGGGGCTGAATTCACCCCTCCACTTT. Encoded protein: CASSDTHRGLNSPLHF.

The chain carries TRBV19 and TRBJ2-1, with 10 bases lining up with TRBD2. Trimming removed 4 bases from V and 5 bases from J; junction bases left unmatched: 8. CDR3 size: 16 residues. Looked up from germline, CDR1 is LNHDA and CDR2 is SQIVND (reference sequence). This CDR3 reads CASSTPSGRVNNEQFF. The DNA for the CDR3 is TGTGCCAGTAGTACACCCAGCGGGAGGGTAAACAATGAGCAGTTCTTC.

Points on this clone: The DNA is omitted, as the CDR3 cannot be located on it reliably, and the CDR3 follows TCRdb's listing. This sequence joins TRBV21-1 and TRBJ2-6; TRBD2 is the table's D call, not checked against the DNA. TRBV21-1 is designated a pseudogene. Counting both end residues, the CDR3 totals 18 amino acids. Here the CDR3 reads CASSKEVAGGSGANVLTF.

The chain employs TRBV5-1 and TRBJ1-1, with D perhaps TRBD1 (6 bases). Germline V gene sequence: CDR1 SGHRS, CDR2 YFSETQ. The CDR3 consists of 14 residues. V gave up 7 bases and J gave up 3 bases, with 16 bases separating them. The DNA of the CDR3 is TGCGCCAGCCGAAACAGGGAGATGGACACTGAAGCTTTCTTT. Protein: CASRNREMDTEAFF.

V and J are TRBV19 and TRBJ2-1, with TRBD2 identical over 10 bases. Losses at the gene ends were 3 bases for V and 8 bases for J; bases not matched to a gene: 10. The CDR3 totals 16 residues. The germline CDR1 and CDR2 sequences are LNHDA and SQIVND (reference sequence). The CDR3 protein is CASSILLSGRLDEQFF. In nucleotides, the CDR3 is TGTGCCAGTAGTATCCTCCTTAGCGGGAGGCTAGATGAGCAGTTCTTC.

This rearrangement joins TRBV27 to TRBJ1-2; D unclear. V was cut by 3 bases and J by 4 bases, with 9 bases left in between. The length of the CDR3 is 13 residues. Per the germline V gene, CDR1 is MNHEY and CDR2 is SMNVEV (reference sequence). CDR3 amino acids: CASSFREGYGYTF. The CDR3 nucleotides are TGTGCCAGCAGTTTCCGGGAAGGCTATGGCTACACCTTC.

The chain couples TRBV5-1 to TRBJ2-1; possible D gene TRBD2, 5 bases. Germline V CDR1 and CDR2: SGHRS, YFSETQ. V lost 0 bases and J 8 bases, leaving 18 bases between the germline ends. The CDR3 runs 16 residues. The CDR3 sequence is CASSLDSSRQGYEQFF. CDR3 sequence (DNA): TGCGCCAGCAGCTTGGATTCTAGCAGGCAAGGGTATGAGCAGTTCTTC.

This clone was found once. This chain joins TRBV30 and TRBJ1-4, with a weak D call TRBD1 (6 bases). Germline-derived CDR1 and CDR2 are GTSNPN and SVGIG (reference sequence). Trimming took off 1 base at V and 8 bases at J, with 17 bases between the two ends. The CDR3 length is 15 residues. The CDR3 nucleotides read TGTGCCTGGAGTGCCGGACAGACCTGGAGGGAAAAACTGTTTTTT. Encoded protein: CAWSAGQTWREKLFF.

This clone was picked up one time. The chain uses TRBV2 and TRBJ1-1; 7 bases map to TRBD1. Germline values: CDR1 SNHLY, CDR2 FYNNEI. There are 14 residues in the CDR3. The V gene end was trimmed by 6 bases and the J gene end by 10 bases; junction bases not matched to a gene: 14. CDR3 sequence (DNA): TGTGCCAGCAGCCCCTTACGACAGGGTAGCGTAGCTTTCTTT. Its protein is CASSPLRQGSVAFF. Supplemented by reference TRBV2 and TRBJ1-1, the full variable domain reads EPEVTQTPSHQVTQMGQEVILRCVPISNHLYFYWYRQILGQKVEFLVSFYNNEISEKSEIFDDQFSVERPDGSNFTLKIRSTKLEDSAMYFCASSPLRQGSVAFFGQGTRLTVV.

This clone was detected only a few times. The CDR3 sequence is CASSSGTGLYYEQYF. The CDR3 region has the DNA TGTGCCAGCAGCTCTGGGACAGGACTCTACTACGAGCAGTACTTC. This chain links TRBV7-7 with TRBJ2-7; the match to TRBD1 covers 8 bases. From germline, CDR1 is SSHAT and CDR2 FNYEAQ (reference sequence). J gave up 3 bases and V 4 bases, and 8 bases lay outside the gene matches. CDR3 size: 15 residues.

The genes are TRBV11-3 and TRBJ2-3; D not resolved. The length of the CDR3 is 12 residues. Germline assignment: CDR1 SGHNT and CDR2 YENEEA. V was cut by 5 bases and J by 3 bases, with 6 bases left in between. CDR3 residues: CASSLQTDTQYF. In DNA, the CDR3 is TGTGCCAGCAGCCTCCAGACAGATACGCAGTATTTT. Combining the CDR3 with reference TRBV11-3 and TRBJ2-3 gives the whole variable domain EAGVVQSPRYKIIEKKQPVAFWCNPISGHNTLYWYLQNLGQGPELLIRYENEEAVDDSQLPKDRFSAERLKGVDSTLKIQPAELGDSAVYLCASSLQTDTQYFGPGTRLTVL.

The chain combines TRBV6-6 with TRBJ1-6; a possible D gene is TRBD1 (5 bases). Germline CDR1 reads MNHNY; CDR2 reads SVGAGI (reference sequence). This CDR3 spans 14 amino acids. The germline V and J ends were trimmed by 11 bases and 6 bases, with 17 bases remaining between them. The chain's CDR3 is CASSGGGTNSPLHF. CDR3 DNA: TGTGCCTCAAGCGGGGGGGGGACTAATTCACCCCTCCACTTT.

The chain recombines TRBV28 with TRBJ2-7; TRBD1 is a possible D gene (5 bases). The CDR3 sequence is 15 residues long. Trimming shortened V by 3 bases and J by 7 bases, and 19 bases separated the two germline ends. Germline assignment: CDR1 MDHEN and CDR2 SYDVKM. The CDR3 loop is CASSFSGQGGGEQYF. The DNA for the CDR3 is TGTGCCAGCAGTTTTTCCGGTCAGGGCGGTGGAGAGCAGTACTTC.

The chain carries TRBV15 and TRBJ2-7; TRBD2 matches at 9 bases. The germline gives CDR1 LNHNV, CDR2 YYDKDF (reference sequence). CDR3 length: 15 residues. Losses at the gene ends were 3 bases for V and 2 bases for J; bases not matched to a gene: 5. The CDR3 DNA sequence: TGTGCCACCAGCAGGGAGACTAGCGGAGCCTACGAGCAGTACTTC. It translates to CATSRETSGAYEQYF.

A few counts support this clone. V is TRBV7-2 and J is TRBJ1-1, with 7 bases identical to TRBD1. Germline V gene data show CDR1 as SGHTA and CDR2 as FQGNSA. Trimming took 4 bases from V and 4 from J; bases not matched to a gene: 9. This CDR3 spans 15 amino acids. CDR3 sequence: CASSSLTGAGTEAFF. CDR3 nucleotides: TGTGCCAGCAGCTCTCTTACAGGGGCGGGCACTGAAGCTTTCTTT.

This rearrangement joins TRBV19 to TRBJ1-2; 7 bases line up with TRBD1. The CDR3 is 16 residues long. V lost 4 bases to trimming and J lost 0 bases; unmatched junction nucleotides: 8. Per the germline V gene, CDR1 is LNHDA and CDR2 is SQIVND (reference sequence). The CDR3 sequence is CASSTRQGRPNYGYTF. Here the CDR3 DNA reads TGTGCCAGTAGTACAAGACAGGGTCGGCCTAACTATGGCTACACCTTC.

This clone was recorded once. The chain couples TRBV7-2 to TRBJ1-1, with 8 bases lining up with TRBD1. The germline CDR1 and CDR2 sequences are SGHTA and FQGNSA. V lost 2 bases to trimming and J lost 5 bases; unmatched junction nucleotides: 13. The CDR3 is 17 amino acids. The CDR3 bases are TGTGCCAGCAGCTTATCAAATACAGGGGGATTTAAGACTGAAGCTTTCTTT. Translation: CASSLSNTGGFKTEAFF.

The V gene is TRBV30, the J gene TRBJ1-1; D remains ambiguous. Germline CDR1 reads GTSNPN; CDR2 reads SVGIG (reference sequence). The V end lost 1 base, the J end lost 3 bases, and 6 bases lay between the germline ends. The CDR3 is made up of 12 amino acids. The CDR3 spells CAWSGTYTEAFF. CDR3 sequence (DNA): TGTGCCTGGAGTGGGACTTACACTGAAGCTTTCTTT.

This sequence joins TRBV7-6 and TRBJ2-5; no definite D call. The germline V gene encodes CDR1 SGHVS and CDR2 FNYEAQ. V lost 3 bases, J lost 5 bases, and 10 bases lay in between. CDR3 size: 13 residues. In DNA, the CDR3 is TGTGCCAGCAGCTTGACATTGTTGGAGACCCAGTACTTC. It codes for CASSLTLLETQYF.